This record covers a single T cell receptor (beta chain). Primers for the PCR totalled 60 Vbeta and 13 Jbeta. The assay was immunoSEQ multiplex PCR, and TCRdb's table has in-frame clones only and misses some. The table shows about 80,000 clones, with around three quarters occurring only once. These data come from a study of cytomegalovirus exposure and HLA in healthy donors. This CDR3 comprises 15 residues. Trimming took 3 bases from V and 6 from J; bases not matched to a gene: 7. Germline loops: CDR1 SEHNR, CDR2 FQNEAQ (reference sequence). Input material: PBMCs. The chain couples TRBV7-9 to TRBJ1-4; TRBD1 matches at 7 bases. The source is a man younger than 45 in good health and CMV-seronegative. CDR3 residues: CASSLSQGLDEKLFF. The CDR3 DNA reads as TGTGCCAGCAGCTTGTCACAGGGGTTGGATGAAAAACTGTTTTTT. Together with reference TRBV7-9 and TRBJ1-4, the CDR3 gives the full variable domain: DTGVSQNPRHKITKRGQNVTFRCDPISEHNRLYWYRQTLGQGPEFLTYFQNEAQLEKSRLLSDRFSAERPKGSFSTLEIQRTEQGDSAMYLCASSLSQGLDEKLFFGSGTQLSVL.